Listed below are T cell receptor beta chains from one sample, sequenced in a study of cytomegalovirus exposure and HLA in healthy donors. Profiling relied on immunoSEQ multiplex PCR, and the TCRdb table lists in-frame clones only, not all of them. The data show approximately 190,000 clones, roughly four fifths seen once. Source material: PBMCs. Source of these receptors: a woman between 18 and 30 years old in good health and CMV-seronegative. CDR3s include the opening cysteine and the closing phenylalanine or tryptophan. D genes are given only for firm matches.

D,V,J,DNA,CDR3
-,TRBV11-2,TRBJ2-7,TGTGCCAGCAGCCTCGACAGGCGGCACGAGCAGTACTTC,CASSLDRRHEQYF
-,TRBV30,TRBJ1-1,TGTGCCTACGTAGACAGGAACACTGAAGCTTTCTTT,CAYVDRNTEAFF
TRBD1,TRBV2,TRBJ1-6,TGTGCCAGCATCGGGACAGGGGGTAATTCACCCCTCCACTTT,CASIGTGGNSPLHF
-,TRBV19,TRBJ1-6,TGTGCCGCAACTTCCAGGGGATTCGGGGGGCAACCCCTCCACTTT,CAATSRGFGGQPLHF
TRBD2,TRBV14,TRBJ2-7,TGTGCCAGCAGCCAACCTTACCTAGCGGGAGCGGAATACGAGCAGTACTTC,CASSQPYLAGAEYEQYF
TRBD1,TRBV7-8,TRBJ1-6,TGTGCCAGCAGCTTATACCCAGGGGGAACTTCTAATTCACCCCTCCACTTT,CASSLYPGGTSNSPLHF
TRBD1,TRBV27,TRBJ1-2,TGTGCCAGCAGTTCACTTTGGCAAACCGGGACAGGGAACCACTATGGCTACACCTTC,CASSSLWQTGTGNHYGYTF
-,TRBV19,TRBJ2-7,TGTGCCAGTAGTCCCTCGATTCAGGGCCCCTACGAGCAGTACTTC,CASSPSIQGPYEQYF
TRBD2,TRBV7-3,TRBJ2-2,TGTGCCAGCGGGGGGGGCGGGGAGCTGTTTTTT,CASGGGGELFF
TRBD1,TRBV7-7,TRBJ2-2,TGTGCCAGCAGCGCCACGGGACAGGGGAACACCGGGGAGCTGTTTTTT,CASSATGQGNTGELFF
TRBD1,TRBV2,TRBJ1-5,TGTGCCAGCAGTGAAGGGACAGGCCGCAATCAGCCCCAGCATTTT,CASSEGTGRNQPQHF
TRBD2,TRBV28,TRBJ2-4,TGTGCCAGCACCCGACCCGGGACTAGGAGGGCCAGGGTAGCCAAAAACATTCAGTACTTC,CASTRPGTRRARVAKNIQYF
-,TRBV4-2,TRBJ2-7,TGTGCCAGCAGCCAAGAGCCCACAGGGACGAGCTCCTACGAGCAGTACTTC,CASSQEPTGTSSYEQYF
-,TRBV5-1,TRBJ1-1,TGCGCCAGCAGCAAGGAGGTCCCGGGCAACACTGAAGCTTTCTTT,CASSKEVPGNTEAFF
-,TRBV6-1,TRBJ1-1,TGTGCCAGCAGCCGAGCGGGGACTGAAGCTTTCTTT,CASSRAGTEAFF
-,TRBV7-7,TRBJ1-3,TGTGCCAGCAGCCCGGACAGTCCCAACTCTGGAAACACCATATATTTT,CASSPDSPNSGNTIYF
TRBD1,TRBV2,TRBJ1-1,TGTGCCAGCAGGAGTGGGGACAGGGTGGGGGCGAACACTGAAGCTTTCTTT,CASRSGDRVGANTEAFF